The 25 T cell receptor beta chains given below trace back to one sample, sequenced in a study of T cell responses to AZD1222 COVID-19 vaccine (dated by TCRdb to the early 2020s). The library was built by means of the immunoSEQ multiplex PCR assay. TCRdb took this table from immuneACCESS and kept in-frame rearrangements with V and J called. Such tables lack part of the clones; where checked against another copy, unresolved V genes explain under half of the gap, and the rest is unexplained. Here the sample has approximately 61,000 clones; 81% occur a single time. The ten most abundant clones make up over 20% of the sample. The time point label, as the study defines it: about 28 days (+/-7) after the second vaccine dose. This material consisted of peripheral blood, taken 28 days after the second AZD1222 dose. The origin of the receptors is an adult who received the AZD1222 COVID-19 vaccine.

The chain links TRBV3-1 (or the pseudogene TRBV3-2) to TRBJ1-3; unclear D gene. CDR3 length: 13 amino acids. The germline gives CDR1 LGHDT, CDR2 YNNKEL (reference sequence). Trimming took 0 bases from V and 7 from J, leaving 7 bases between them. CDR3 sequence reads: CASSQDVGNTIYF. The CDR3 region has the DNA TGTGCCAGCAGCCAAGATGTGGGGAACACCATATATTTT.

The chain employs TRBV7-7 and TRBJ2-2, with D possibly being TRBD1 (6 bases). Germline V gene sequence: CDR1 SSHAT, CDR2 FNYEAQ (reference sequence). Deletions cut 5 bases from V and 3 bases from J, with 13 bases between. There are 15 residues in the CDR3. CDR3 in amino acids: CASSATGLHTGELFF. In nucleotides, the CDR3 is TGTGCCAGCAGCGCCACAGGGTTACACACCGGGGAGCTGTTTTTT.

CDR3 DNA: TGTGCCAGCAGTTTTAAGAGGACAGGGCCCTACGAGCAGTACTTC. Amino acid sequence: CASSFKRTGPYEQYF. The chain carries TRBV27 and TRBJ2-7, with 8 bases identical to TRBD1. CDR1 and CDR2 from the germline V gene are MNHEY and SMNVEV (reference sequence). J gave up 2 bases and V 3 bases, and 6 bases lay outside the gene matches. The CDR3 contains 15 residues.

The chain couples TRBV19 to TRBJ2-3; D possibly corresponds to TRBD2 (5 bases). Germline V CDR1 and CDR2: LNHDA, SQIVND (reference sequence). The CDR3 extends over 13 amino acids. The ends were cut back, 0 bases at V and 15 bases at J, with 16 bases in the middle. Here the CDR3 reads CASSIDPRERYYF. The CDR3 DNA reads as TGTGCCAGTAGTATAGATCCGAGGGAGCGTTACTATTTT.

This chain joins TRBV7-8 and TRBJ2-7; TRBD2 matches 13 bases. The CDR3 covers 17 residues. CDR1 is SGHVS and CDR2 is FQNEAQ in the germline V gene. The junction had 11 bases not matched to a gene; V was cut back by 7 bases and J by 2 bases. CDR3 DNA: TGTGCCAGCATCATCGGACTAGCGGGAGTTGGAGCCTACGAGCAGTACTTC. Encoded protein: CASIIGLAGVGAYEQYF.

This clone was seen a single time. This chain connects TRBV7-2 to TRBJ2-5, with D uncertain. The CDR3 runs 14 residues. Trimming stripped 5 bases from V and 1 base from J, with 11 bases between. Germline CDR1 SGHTA, CDR2 FQGNSA. This CDR3 reads CASSPQAVQETQYF. CDR3 nucleotides: TGTGCCAGCAGCCCTCAGGCAGTCCAAGAGACCCAGTACTTC.

The CDR3 sequence: CASSLLPSYGYTF. CDR3 in DNA: TGTGCCAGCAGTCTTCTTCCTTCCTATGGCTACACCTTC. The chain uses TRBV27 and TRBJ1-2; no reliable D call. V lost 5 bases and J lost 4, with 11 bases in between. Per the germline V gene, CDR1 is MNHEY and CDR2 is SMNVEV (reference sequence). This CDR3 comprises 13 residues.

The chain joins TRBV5-6 to TRBJ2-3; no reliable D call. The germline CDR1 and CDR2 sequences are SGHDT and YYEEEE. Trimming left V 4 bases short and J 6 bases short, with 12 bases between. CDR3 length: 13 residues. In DNA, the CDR3 is TGTGCCAGCAGCCAGTCGTCGTGGGATACGCAGTATTTT. Encoded protein: CASSQSSWDTQYF.

J is TRBJ1-1 and V is TRBV10-3, with 8 bases matching TRBD1. CDR3 length: 15 amino acids. The trim removed 3 bases at V and 6 bases at J, leaving 9 bases unmatched. CDR1 is ENHRY, CDR2 SYGVKD, per germline. This chain's CDR3 is CAISDKTGGWPEAFF. The CDR3 DNA is TGTGCCATCAGTGATAAAACAGGGGGATGGCCTGAAGCTTTCTTT.

The table lists this clone with a few counts. CDR3 amino acids: CASSQDLVANSPLHF. The CDR3 DNA reads as TGTGCCAGCAGCCAAGACTTAGTAGCTAATTCACCCCTCCACTTT. The chain recombines TRBV3-1 (or the pseudogene TRBV3-2) with TRBJ1-6; no reliable D call. Trimming removed 0 bases from V and 6 bases from J, with 9 bases in between. The CDR3 spans 15 residues. CDR1 and CDR2 from the germline V gene are LGHDT and YNNKEL (reference sequence).

The V and J genes are TRBV12-3 or TRBV12-4 and TRBJ2-3; no reliable D call. This CDR3 is built from 12 residues. V lost 5 bases and J lost 4, with 7 bases in between. The DNA of the CDR3 is TGTGCCAGCAGTCCTCTATCAGATACGCAGTATTTT. This codes for CASSPLSDTQYF.

The table lists this clone with a count of one. The chain recombines TRBV5-1 with TRBJ2-1; TRBD1 agrees at 9 bases. Per the germline V gene, CDR1 is SGHRS and CDR2 is YFSETQ. The V gene end was trimmed by 4 bases and the J gene end by 7 bases; junction bases not matched to a gene: 9. The CDR3 has 15 amino acids. CDR3 sequence: CASSRGQGRVNEQFF. The CDR3 DNA follows: TGCGCCAGCAGCAGGGGACAGGGTCGAGTGAATGAGCAGTTCTTC.

The chain links TRBV5-4 to TRBJ1-1, with a weak D call TRBD1 (6 bases). This CDR3 is built from 15 residues. V dropped 3 bases and J dropped 1 base, with 13 bases sitting between them. Germline values: CDR1 SGHNT, CDR2 YYREEE (reference sequence). Here the CDR3 DNA reads TGTGCCAGCAGCTGGGGACAAGGGGGGAACACTGAAGCTTTCTTT. It specifies CASSWGQGGNTEAFF.

The chain uses TRBV23-1 and TRBJ1-5, with 9 bases identical to TRBD1. TRBV23-1 is an ORF, and what it does is uncertain. The V segment lost 4 bases and the J segment 8 bases; nucleotides outside the gene matches: 15. CDR3 length: 17 residues. The CDR3 reads CASSPRTGDYGKEPQHF. CDR3 nucleotide sequence: TGCGCCAGCAGTCCCCGGACAGGGGATTACGGGAAAGAGCCCCAGCATTTT.

This chain uses TRBV5-1 with TRBJ2-7, with D uncertain. Germline loops: CDR1 SGHRS, CDR2 YFSETQ. CDR3 length: 15 amino acids. The ends were cut back, 0 bases at V and 2 bases at J, with 12 bases in the middle. The CDR3 reads CASSLDPTQAYEQYF. The CDR3 coding sequence is TGCGCCAGCAGCTTGGACCCCACGCAGGCCTACGAGCAGTACTTC.

The table lists this clone with a few counts. The rearrangement joins TRBV4-2 to TRBJ2-7; 10 bases match TRBD2. Germline CDR1 reads LGHNA; CDR2 reads YNFKEQ. Germline trimming cut 0 bases from V and 6 bases from J; bases unmatched to any gene: 8. This CDR3 is 16 amino acids long. CDR3 residues: CASSQDGSGRAGEQYF. DNA for the CDR3: TGTGCCAGCAGCCAAGATGGCAGCGGGAGGGCCGGCGAGCAGTACTTC.

This chain joins TRBV28 and TRBJ2-5, with D possibly TRBD2 on 5 matching bases. Trimming took 3 bases from V and 14 from J, leaving 19 bases between them. The V gene's germline CDR1 is MDHEN and CDR2 SYDVKM. This CDR3 comprises 13 residues. This chain's CDR3 is CASSFPRGSQFYF. CDR3 nucleotide sequence: TGTGCCAGCAGTTTCCCACGGGGATCCCAGTTTTACTTC.

This clone showed up just a few times. J is TRBJ1-4 and V is TRBV28; no clear D gene. The CDR3 is 14 amino acids. V lost 10 bases, J lost 3 bases, and 15 bases lay in between. CDR1 is MDHEN, CDR2 SYDVKM, per germline. CDR3 region: CATHPEGANEKLFF. The CDR3 bases are TGTGCCACCCATCCCGAGGGAGCTAATGAAAAACTGTTTTTT.

This chain connects TRBV7-3 to TRBJ2-3; 11 bases fit TRBD2. Losses at the gene ends were 5 bases for V and 3 bases for J; bases not matched to a gene: 13. Germline lookup yields CDR1 SGHTA and CDR2 FQGTGA. This CDR3 is 18 amino acids long. The CDR3 region is CASSRSGLAGGGTDTQYF. The CDR3 coding sequence is TGTGCCAGCAGCCGATCGGGTCTAGCGGGAGGTGGAACAGATACGCAGTATTTT.

The chain employs TRBV28 and TRBJ2-3; D is uncertain. The germline CDR1 and CDR2 sequences are MDHEN and SYDVKM. V lost 4 bases to trimming and J lost 0 bases, with 8 bases between them. CDR3 length: 14 amino acids. The DNA for the CDR3 is TGTGCCAGCAGTTGGGTTGGGAGCACAGATACGCAGTATTTT. As protein: CASSWVGSTDTQYF.

V gene TRBV7-3 combines with J gene TRBJ1-1, with D uncertain. There are 14 residues in the CDR3. The germline V gene encodes CDR1 SGHTA and CDR2 FQGTGA. V shed 1 base and J shed 0 bases, with 6 bases lying between them. CDR3 loop: CASSLSGLNTEAFF. The CDR3 nucleotides are TGTGCCAGCAGCTTAAGCGGGCTGAACACTGAAGCTTTCTTT.

The J gene is TRBJ2-1, the V gene TRBV10-3, with D possibly TRBD1 on 6 matching bases. The CDR3 contains 12 residues. Germline V gene lookup returns CDR1 ENHRY and CDR2 SYGVKD. V was pared by 10 bases and J by 8 bases, with 15 bases between. The CDR3 reads CATTTGIYEQFF. In DNA, the CDR3 is TGTGCCACCACGACAGGTATCTATGAGCAGTTCTTC.

The chain carries TRBV7-2 and TRBJ2-1; D perhaps matches TRBD2 (5 bases). CDR3 length: 18 amino acids. Trimming took 0 bases from V and 6 from J, leaving 21 bases between them. Per germline, CDR1 SGHTA and CDR2 FQGNSA. In DNA form, the CDR3 reads TGTGCCAGCAGCTTAGCGGCCCTAGCCCCACGTCCCGGCAATGAGCAGTTCTTC. Amino acid sequence: CASSLAALAPRPGNEQFF.

This clone was observed a handful of times. The chain employs TRBV4-1 and TRBJ1-1; D not certain. CDR1 is MGHRA and CDR2 is YSYEKL in the germline V gene. Trimming left V 0 bases short and J 3 bases short, with 8 bases between. The CDR3 extends over 14 amino acids. This CDR3 reads CASSQDEWYTEAFF. As DNA, the CDR3 is TGCGCCAGCAGCCAAGACGAATGGTACACTGAAGCTTTCTTT.

The rearrangement uses TRBV9 and TRBJ2-1; weak D call: TRBD2 (6 bases). Germline V gives CDR1 SGDLS, CDR2 YYNGEE. Trimming pared 0 bases from V and 6 bases from J, leaving 13 bases between. The CDR3 spans 15 residues. DNA of the CDR3: TGTGCCAGCAGCGTAGAGGTTGGGACTTCCAATGAGCAGTTCTTC. Translation gives CASSVEVGTSNEQFF. The variable domain in full, with the rest retrieved from reference TRBV9 and TRBJ2-1, is DSGVTQTPKHLITATGQRVTLRCSPRSGDLSVYWYQQSLDQGLQFLIQYYNGEERAKGNILERFSAQQFPDLHSELNLSSLELGDSALYFCASSVEVGTSNEQFFGPGTRLTVL.